The entry that follows covers one TCR beta chain sequence. Its antigen is not known. This CDR3 has 16 amino acids. V shed 4 bases, J shed 4 bases, and the junction held 5 bases outside the gene matches. The germline V gene has CDR1 KGHSH and CDR2 LQKENI. The method was immunoSEQ multiplex PCR; TCRdb's version includes in-frame clones alone and lacks a portion of them. The table shows over 85,000 clones, with about 93% occurring only once. This record comes from a study of siplizumab effects on memory and regulatory T cells. General observations from the study: Mappable alloreactive CD4+ clones came from Treg cells 68.8% of the time on average with siplizumab, against 25% to 30% in controls. The authors mapped only a minor fraction of alloreactive clones to unstimulated subsets. There was no confirmation of the suppressive function of proliferating Tregs from siplizumab cultures. Siplizumab led to significantly less abundant alloreactive sequences that could be traced back to unstimulated CD4+ memory cells.

The origin of this receptor is a human donor in good health. Sequenced input: CD4+ T cells sorted from blood. This sequence joins TRBV18 and TRBJ2-5; 14 nucleotides align to TRBD2. The CDR3 sequence: CASSRGTSGGRETQYF. In nucleotides, the CDR3 is TGTGCCAGCTCACGCGGGACTAGCGGGGGTCGAGAGACCCAGTACTTC.